This T cell receptor beta chain came from a study of blood T cell repertoires in COVID-19. Recruitment covered 25 or so US areas and drew participants whose ages spanned roughly 18 to 90 years. Method: immunoSEQ multiplex PCR; TCRdb's copy keeps in-frame clones and lacks some. The sample lists around 220,000 clones, about 91% occurring once. J lost 7 bases, V lost 0 bases, and 3 bases had no gene match. Germline loops: CDR1 ENHRY, CDR2 SYGVKD. The CDR3 has 14 amino acids. Specimen: PBMCs or T cells enriched from blood (not recorded which). The TCR originated in a woman in her forties or fifties with acute COVID-19. V usage is TRBV10-3 and J usage is TRBJ2-1, with 7 positions matching TRBD1. In DNA, the CDR3 is TGTGCCATCAGTGAGTCGGGACAGACAAATGAGCAGTTCTTC. It specifies CAISESGQTNEQFF.